This entry describes one TCR beta chain. Sample donors were healthy Caucasian individuals that came from Russia, aged 6 to 90. Extractions gave at least 6 micrograms of total RNA per sample. Trimming pared 2 bases from V and 6 bases from J, leaving 10 bases between. CDR1 SEHNR and CDR2 FQNEAQ come from the germline V gene (reference sequence). This CDR3 has 13 residues. Through a sample-barcoded 5' primer and a J-beta primer mix, a second PCR was run for roughly 7 to 12 cycles. MiXCR, applied by TCRdb to the 5' RACE reads, yields one record per CDR3 protein. The data contain roughly 930,000 distinct CDR3 sequences, roughly 50% of them singletons. The entry originates in a study of blood T cells in healthy people across ages. The wider study: In model experiments, template switching was able to capture about one barcoded beta molecule for every two T cells that were present.

This TCR was recovered from a man aged 30 to 45 in good health. Sequencing was done on a sample of blood. The J gene is TRBJ2-5, the V gene TRBV7-9; a weak D match, TRBD2 (5 bases). CDR3 sequence reads: CASSLSSGKTQYF. The CDR3 DNA follows: TGTGCCAGCAGCTTATCTTCGGGGAAGACCCAGTACTTC.